The 16 T cell receptor beta chains listed next were all sequenced from one sample in a study of T-cell reconstitution after alpha-beta-depleted transplantation in children. Preparation of the TCRbeta library used unique molecular identifiers. TCRdb processed the PCR reads anew with MiXCR; each CDR3 protein has one entry. This sample has roughly 500,000 distinct CDR3 sequences, with roughly 10% found just once. The sequences come from PBMCs, collected before TCRalphabeta/CD19-depleted stem cell transplant. Source of these receptors: a child between 2 and 9 years old with inherited bone marrow failure, due to receive a stem cell transplant.

This clonotype has ten or more counts. CDR3 sequence reads: CSASEGLAGEADTQYF. CDR3 bases: TGCAGTGCTAGTGAGGGACTAGCGGGAGAGGCAGATACGCAGTATTTT. The J gene is TRBJ2-3, the V gene TRBV20-1, with 14 positions matching TRBD2. With V trimmed by 3 bases and J by 4 bases, 6 bases remained unmatched. There are 16 residues in the CDR3. From germline, CDR1 is DFQATT and CDR2 SNEGSKA (reference sequence).

V gene TRBV28 combines with J gene TRBJ1-2; D perhaps matches TRBD1 (6 bases). Germline V gives CDR1 MDHEN, CDR2 SYDVKM. The CDR3 is 16 residues long. The ends were cut back, 3 bases at V and 4 bases at J, with 18 bases in the middle. This chain's CDR3 is CASSFLPGAHLYGYTF. The CDR3 coding sequence is TGTGCCAGCAGTTTTCTTCCGGGGGCCCATCTCTATGGCTACACCTTC.

This clonotype was observed many times. The chain recombines TRBV12-3 or TRBV12-4 with TRBJ2-5; the match to TRBD2 covers 9 bases. CDR3 length equals 14 residues. The V gene end was trimmed by 5 bases and the J gene end by 3 bases; junction bases not matched to a gene: 4. The CDR3 sequence: CASSRLAGKETQYF. The CDR3 region has the DNA TGTGCCAGCAGTCGGCTAGCGGGAAAAGAGACCCAGTACTTC.

Only a few counts were recorded for this clonotype. The rearrangement uses TRBV7-2 and TRBJ2-1, with 13 positions matching TRBD2. The CDR3 consists of 16 residues. V was clipped by 7 bases and J by 9 bases; unmatched bases: 12. In germline, CDR1 is SGHTA, CDR2 FQGNSA. CDR3 in DNA: TGTGCCAGCACCCCGACTAGCGGGAGGATAAGCAGTGAGCAGTTCTTC. It specifies CASTPTSGRISSEQFF.

This rearrangement joins TRBV4-3 to TRBJ2-3; 9 positions match TRBD2. This CDR3 is 16 amino acids long. The V segment lost 0 bases and the J segment 5 bases; nucleotides outside the gene matches: 6. CDR1 and CDR2 from the germline V gene are LGHNA and YSLEER. The CDR3 nucleotides are TGCGCCAGCAGCCAAGACGGGACTAGCATTCAAGATACGCAGTATTTT. It specifies CASSQDGTSIQDTQYF.

The table lists this clonotype with many counts. The gene calls are TRBV14 and TRBJ2-7; 9 bases fit TRBD2. The CDR3 has 16 residues. From germline, CDR1 is SGHDN and CDR2 FVKESK. Trimming cost V 4 bases and J 0 bases; bases outside gene matches: 7. CDR3 loop: CASSLLAGWSSYEQYF. The CDR3, as DNA: TGTGCCAGCAGCCTTCTAGCGGGATGGAGCTCCTACGAGCAGTACTTC.

The chain employs TRBV27 and TRBJ2-1; 13 nucleotides agree with TRBD2. CDR1 is MNHEY and CDR2 is SMNVEV in the germline V gene (reference sequence). Trimming took 4 bases from V and 9 from J; bases not matched to a gene: 18. The CDR3 covers 19 residues. Here the CDR3 reads CASSSPTGLAGPGVGEQFF. The CDR3, as DNA: TGTGCCAGCAGTTCTCCGACGGGACTAGCGGGACCGGGAGTGGGTGAGCAGTTCTTC.

This clonotype was found a few times. The rearrangement joins TRBV11-2 to TRBJ2-5; D is undetermined. Germline loops: CDR1 SGHAT, CDR2 FQNNGV. The CDR3 extends over 13 amino acids. V was clipped by 1 base and J by 3 bases, with 6 bases between them. The DNA of the CDR3 is TGTGCCAGCAGCTTAGTAGCAGAAGAGACCCAGTACTTC. This encodes CASSLVAEETQYF.

This clonotype was detected only a few times. This chain links TRBV7-9 with TRBJ2-1, with 14 bases that match TRBD2. V was pared by 5 bases and J by 5 bases, with 8 bases of the junction left unmatched. CDR1 and CDR2 from the germline V gene are SEHNR and FQNEAQ (reference sequence). The CDR3 is made up of 17 amino acids. The CDR3 nucleotides are TGTGCCAGCAGCCCAGGGACTAGCGGGAGTGAGGACAATGAGCAGTTCTTC. It specifies CASSPGTSGSEDNEQFF.

In this sample, this clonotype turned up many times. The V and J genes are TRBV6-5 and TRBJ2-7, with TRBD1 identical over 10 bases. J gave up 4 bases and V 2 bases, and 8 bases lay outside the gene matches. This CDR3 has 16 amino acids. The V gene's germline CDR1 is MNHEY and CDR2 SVGAGI. The DNA for the CDR3 is TGTGCCAGCAGTTACCGGTCGGACAGGGGGTTTTACGAGCAGTACTTC. Its protein is CASSYRSDRGFYEQYF.

This clonotype was recorded at least ten times. The rearrangement uses TRBV27 and TRBJ1-5, with D maybe TRBD1 (6 bases). Trimming cost V 0 bases and J 7 bases, with 10 bases left between them. Looked up from germline, CDR1 is MNHEY and CDR2 is SMNVEV (reference sequence). The CDR3 has 14 residues. DNA for the CDR3: TGTGCCAGCAGTTTATCGGGGGCATCCCAGCCCCAGCATTTT. Its protein product is CASSLSGASQPQHF.

This clonotype has a handful of counts. J is TRBJ2-7 and V is TRBV4-1, with 15 positions matching TRBD2. The CDR3 runs to 15 residues. Per the germline V gene, CDR1 is MGHRA and CDR2 is YSYEKL. V shed 3 bases and J 5 bases; nucleotides not matched to a gene: 2. As DNA, the CDR3 is TGCGCCAGCAGCCACGGGACTAGCGGGAGGAACGAGCAGTACTTC. Translating gives CASSHGTSGRNEQYF.

There are many counts of this clonotype. V gene TRBV7-2 combines with J gene TRBJ2-2; no firm D call. Trimming cost V 2 bases and J 5 bases, with 12 bases left between them. In germline, CDR1 is SGHTA, CDR2 FQGNSA. The CDR3 runs 15 residues. In DNA form, the CDR3 reads TGTGCCAGCAGCTTATCCCCTGCGAGGACCGGGGAGCTGTTTTTT. Translating gives CASSLSPARTGELFF.

About this clonotype: A much larger clonotype is one base distant, so this may be a read error. This chain uses TRBV15 with TRBJ1-4; no definite D call. The V gene's germline CDR1 is LNHNV and CDR2 YYDKDF (reference sequence). This CDR3 spans 14 amino acids. The CDR3, as DNA: TGTGCCACCAGCAGATTACAGAGGCGGGAAAACCTGTTTTTT. Amino acids: CATSRLQRRENLFF.

This clonotype was counted at least ten times. The V gene is TRBV28, the J gene TRBJ2-1; D ambiguous. The germline V gene has CDR1 MDHEN and CDR2 SYDVKM. This CDR3 has 15 residues. V was pared by 3 bases and J by 5 bases, with 14 bases between. DNA of the CDR3: TGTGCCAGCAGTTTGTCCGATCATGATCACAATGAGCAGTTCTTC. Translating it yields CASSLSDHDHNEQFF.

Remarks on this clonotype: A much larger clone lies one base from this, so it may be a read error. V usage is TRBV27 and J usage is TRBJ2-1; a weak D match, TRBD2 (5 bases). The germline V gene has CDR1 MNHEY and CDR2 SMNVEV (reference sequence). V gave up 5 bases and J gave up 8 bases, with 16 bases separating them. The CDR3 has 14 residues. CDR3 in DNA: TGTGCCAGCAGTGACTACTATCCTTGGGATGAGCAGTTCTTC. Protein sequence: CASSDYYPWDEQFF.